Listed below are T cell receptor beta chains from one sample, sequenced in a study of T cell responses to AZD1222 COVID-19 vaccine. TCRdb's table, derived via immunoSEQ multiplex PCR, lists solely in-frame clones and lacks some. The repertoire holds nearly 110,000 clones, with 80% to 95% as singletons. Sample: peripheral blood, taken 28 days after the second AZD1222 dose. All receptors come from an adult who received the AZD1222 COVID-19 vaccine. The CDR3 runs from the conserved cysteine through the conserved F or W. A D gene is named only where the DNA matches it firmly. Not every row has a clone size; where given, it reads once, few, many or a size class.

>TRBV29-1|TRBJ1-1|once|-
CSGKQANTEAFF
TGCAGCGGTAAGCAAGCGAACACTGAAGCTTTCTTT
>TRBV6-5|TRBJ2-7|-|-
CASSFDSHEQYF
TGTGCCAGCAGTTTTGACAGCCACGAGCAGTACTTC
>TRBV6-5|TRBJ2-7|many|-
CASRTGPTSYEQYF
TGTGCCAGCAGAACGGGACCGACCTCCTACGAGCAGTACTTC
>TRBV24-1|TRBJ2-5|-|-
CATSDLRPPETQYF
TGTGCCACCAGTGATTTACGCCCACCGGAGACCCAGTACTTC
>TRBV30|TRBJ2-3|-|-
CAWSARGLGGTDTQYF
TGTGCCTGGAGTGCACGGGGTTTGGGGGGCACAGATACGCAGTATTTT
>TRBV18|TRBJ2-4|-|-
CASSPRGAEVQYF
TGTGCCAGCTCACCCCGCGGGGCTGAGGTTCAGTACTTC
>TRBV5-5|TRBJ2-5|-|-
CASSLIGGVGETQYF
TGTGCCAGCAGCTTGATTGGCGGAGTAGGGGAGACCCAGTACTTC
>TRBV7-3|TRBJ2-1|-|TRBD1
CASSSTTGVSYNEQFF
TGTGCCAGCAGCTCGACGACAGGGGTCAGCTACAATGAGCAGTTCTTC
>TRBV21-1|TRBJ2-7|-|-
CASSKEELAGATSSYEQYF
TGTGCCAGCAGCAAAGAAGAGCTAGCGGGGGCGACAAGCTCCTACGAGCAGTACTTC
>TRBV10-3|TRBJ2-2|-|-
CATRVTGELFF
TGTGCCACCAGGGTCACCGGGGAGCTGTTTTTT
>TRBV6-5|TRBJ1-1|-|TRBD1
CASTMLTGSTEAFF
TGTGCCAGTACCATGCTGACAGGGAGCACTGAAGCTTTCTTT
>TRBV7-9|TRBJ2-5|-|-
CASSLSGVQETQYF
TGTGCCAGCAGCTTATCCGGGGTACAAGAGACCCAGTACTTC
>TRBV6-5|TRBJ2-3|-|-
CASSYQASTDTQYF
TGTGCCAGCAGTTATCAAGCTAGCACAGATACGCAGTATTTT
>TRBV19|TRBJ1-1|few|TRBD1
CASSLRLQGRRGEAFF
TGTGCCAGTAGTCTCCGGTTACAGGGGCGGCGAGGTGAAGCTTTCTTT
>TRBV5-1|TRBJ2-2|-|-
CASSPPGATGELFF
TGCGCCAGCAGCCCGCCCGGGGCCACCGGGGAGCTGTTTTTT